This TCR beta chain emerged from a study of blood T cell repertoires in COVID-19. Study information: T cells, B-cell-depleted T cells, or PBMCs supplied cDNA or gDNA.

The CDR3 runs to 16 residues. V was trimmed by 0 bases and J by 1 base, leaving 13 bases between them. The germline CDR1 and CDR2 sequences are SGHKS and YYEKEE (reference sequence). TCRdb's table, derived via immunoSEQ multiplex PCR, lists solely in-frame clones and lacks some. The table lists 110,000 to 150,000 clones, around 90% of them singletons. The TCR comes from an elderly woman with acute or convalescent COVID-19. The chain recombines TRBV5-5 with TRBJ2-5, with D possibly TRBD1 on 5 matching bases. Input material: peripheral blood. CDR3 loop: CASSLVPGHLQETQYF. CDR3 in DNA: TGTGCCAGCAGCTTGGTCCCCGGACACCTCCAAGAGACCCAGTACTTC.